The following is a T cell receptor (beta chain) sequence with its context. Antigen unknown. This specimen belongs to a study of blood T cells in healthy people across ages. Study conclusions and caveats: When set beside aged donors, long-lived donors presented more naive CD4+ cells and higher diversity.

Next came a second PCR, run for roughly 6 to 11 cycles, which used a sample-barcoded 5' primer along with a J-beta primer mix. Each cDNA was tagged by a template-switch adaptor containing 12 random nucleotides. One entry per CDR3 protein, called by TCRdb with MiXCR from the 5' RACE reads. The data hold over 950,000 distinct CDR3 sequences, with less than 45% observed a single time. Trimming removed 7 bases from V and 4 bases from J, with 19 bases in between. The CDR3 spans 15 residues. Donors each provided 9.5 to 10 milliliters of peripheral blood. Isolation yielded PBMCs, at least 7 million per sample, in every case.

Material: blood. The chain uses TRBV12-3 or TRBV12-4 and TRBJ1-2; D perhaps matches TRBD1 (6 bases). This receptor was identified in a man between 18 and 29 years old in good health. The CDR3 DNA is TGTGCCAGCACCTTGGGAGGGGGATATCCCTATGGCTACACCTTC. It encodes CASTLGGGYPYGYTF.